The clone carrying this T cell receptor beta chain was observed once. The antigen remains undetermined. This sample was included in a study of shared clonotypes between healthy human individuals. Overall study findings and caveats: Read depth was anticipated to influence clonotype sharing among donors.

Assay used: immunoSEQ multiplex PCR; TCRdb lists only in-frame clones, some missing. This sample has approximately 2,000,000 clones, with about nine tenths found just once. The sequenced sample consisted of naive CD4+ T cells from PBMCs. Documented subset: CD45RA+ positively selected. This TCR was recovered from a young man in good health. Some clones in this sample may be carry-over from other donors' samples.

CDR3 sequence (DNA): TGCGCCAGCAGCGGGGTATTAGCGCGAGCCCATGAGCAGTTCTTC. Protein product: CASSGVLARAHEQFF. The chain couples TRBV5-1 to TRBJ2-1; weak D call: TRBD2 (5 bases). Germline CDR1 reads SGHRS; CDR2 reads YFSETQ. The V gene lost 4 bases and the J gene lost 8 bases, with 19 bases spanning the gap. The CDR3 spans 15 residues.